One sample yielded the 4 T cell receptor beta chains listed below, sequenced in a study of a mutant IDH1 vaccine in newly diagnosed glioma. The method was immunoSEQ multiplex PCR; TCRdb's version includes in-frame clones alone and lacks a portion of them. The sample contains approximately 50,000 clones, more than 65% of which appear only once. These receptors lack a known antigen. Time point defined: week 35, safety follow-up. Alongside topical imiquimod, each dose of vaccine comprised 300 ug of mutant IDH1 20-mer peptide. This material consisted of PBMCs, taken from a glioma patient whose treatment included an IDH1 peptide vaccine. These receptors originate from a man aged 40-49 years with glioma.

The chain links TRBV10-1 to TRBJ2-7; possible D gene TRBD1, 6 bases. Trimming removed 1 base at V and 0 bases at J, with 10 bases between. The germline gives CDR1 WNHNN, CDR2 SYGVQD (reference sequence). The CDR3 is 15 residues long. The DNA of the CDR3 is TGCGCCAGCAGTGAGTATAGGGGGAGCTCCTACGAGCAGTACTTC. This gives the protein CASSEYRGSSYEQYF.

The chain employs TRBV7-9 and TRBJ2-7; TRBD2 is a possible D gene (5 bases). The length of the CDR3 is 13 residues. Trimming shortened V by 3 bases and J by 5 bases, and 11 bases separated the two germline ends. Per the germline V gene, CDR1 is SEHNR and CDR2 is FQNEAQ (reference sequence). The CDR3 DNA reads as TGTGCCAGCAGCTTCGGACTGAACGACGAGCAGTACTTC. It codes for CASSFGLNDEQYF.

V is TRBV7-9 and J is TRBJ2-3; D unresolved. The CDR3 covers 12 residues. The germline V gene encodes CDR1 SEHNR and CDR2 FQNEAQ (reference sequence). V lost 1 base and J lost 4, with 3 bases in between. CDR3 coding DNA: TGTGCCAGCAGCTTAGTGGCAGATACGCAGTATTTT. It specifies CASSLVADTQYF.

The chain links TRBV2 to TRBJ2-7; no clear D gene. The CDR3 runs 11 residues. Germline V gene lookup returns CDR1 SNHLY and CDR2 FYNNEI. The germline V and J ends were trimmed by 6 bases and 2 bases, with 5 bases remaining between them. For the CDR3, the DNA is TGTGCCAGCAGCCAAGCCTACGAGCAGTACTTC. This gives the protein CASSQAYEQYF.